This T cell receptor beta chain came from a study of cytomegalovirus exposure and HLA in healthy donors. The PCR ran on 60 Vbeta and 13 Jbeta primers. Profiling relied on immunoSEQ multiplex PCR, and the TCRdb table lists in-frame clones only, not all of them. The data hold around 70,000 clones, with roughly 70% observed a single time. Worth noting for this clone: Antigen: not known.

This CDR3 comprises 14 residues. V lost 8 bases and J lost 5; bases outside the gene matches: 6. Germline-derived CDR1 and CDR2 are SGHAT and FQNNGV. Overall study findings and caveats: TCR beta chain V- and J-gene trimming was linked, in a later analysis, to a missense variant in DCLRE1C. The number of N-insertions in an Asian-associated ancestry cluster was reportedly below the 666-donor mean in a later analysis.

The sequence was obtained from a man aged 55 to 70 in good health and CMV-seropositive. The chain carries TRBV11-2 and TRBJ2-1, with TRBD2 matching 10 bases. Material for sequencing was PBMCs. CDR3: CASQGTSVHNEQFF. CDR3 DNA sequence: TGTGCCAGCCAGGGGACTAGCGTCCACAATGAGCAGTTCTTC. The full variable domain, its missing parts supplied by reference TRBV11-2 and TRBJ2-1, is EAGVAQSPRYKIIEKRQSVAFWCNPISGHATLYWYQQILGQGPKLLIQFQNNGVVDDSQLPKDRFSAERLKGVDSTLKIQPAKLEDSAVYLCASQGTSVHNEQFFGPGTRLTVL.